The TCR beta chain described here comes from a study of T cell repertoires in cytomegalovirus infection. Study at large: Public TCR beta signatures indicated both CMV infection and matching HLA type.

The study, taken as a whole, reports: The study identified carriers of CMV plus the relevant HLA from cumulative public TCR beta family frequency. Dominating the ex vivo response were HLA-C-restricted CMV-specific TCR beta clonotypes.

Germline V CDR1 and CDR2: SEHNR, FQNEAQ (reference sequence). The CDR3 is made up of 9 amino acids, end residues included. One entry per CDR3 protein results from TCRdb running MiXCR on the reads. The sample includes roughly 300,000 distinct CDR3 sequences, roughly 24% seen only once; the top ten take about 14%. About this clonotype itself: What it recognizes is unknown. This may come from a read error, since a much larger clone is one base off. Here the CDR3 omits its conserved ending phenylalanine or tryptophan, so a read error is the likely source. The DNA is left out, because the CDR3 cannot be placed on it with certainty; the CDR3 is given as TCRdb lists it.

V gene TRBV7-9 combines with J gene TRBJ2-3; the table gives TRBD2 as D, unverified against the DNA. Sequenced material: PBMCs. The clonotype originates from a human donor in good health (CMV status not recorded). Some clones in this sample may be carry-over from other donors' samples. This CDR3 reads CASSSLAET.